Following are 26 T cell receptor beta chains from one sample sequenced in a study of blood T cell repertoires in COVID-19. Assay used: immunoSEQ multiplex PCR; TCRdb lists only in-frame clones, some missing. Of 280,000 or so clones in the sample, approximately 88% are singletons; the top ten hold around 5.8%. The sample was PBMCs or T cells enriched from blood (not recorded which). These receptors originate from a woman aged 40 to 49 who had recovered from COVID-19.

The V gene is TRBV28, the J gene TRBJ2-5; D gene unclear. Trimming stripped 2 bases from V and 3 bases from J, with 13 bases between. The CDR3 contains 15 residues. The germline CDR1 and CDR2 sequences are MDHEN and SYDVKM. Written as DNA, the CDR3 is TGTGCCAGCAGTTTACTTGGTACTCCTAAAGAGACCCAGTACTTC. This gives the protein CASSLLGTPKETQYF.

The chain recombines TRBV7-9 with TRBJ2-3, with D maybe TRBD1 (7 bases). CDR3 size: 14 residues. V was cut by 5 bases and J by 5 bases, with 14 bases left in between. The V gene's germline CDR1 is SEHNR and CDR2 FQNEAQ (reference sequence). The CDR3: CASSQGQGGDTQYF. For the CDR3, the DNA is TGTGCCAGCAGCCAGGGCCAGGGGGGAGATACGCAGTATTTT. The full variable domain, with the rest looked up from reference TRBV7-9 and TRBJ2-3, is DTGVSQNPRHKITKRGQNVTFRCDPISEHNRLYWYRQTLGQGPEFLTYFQNEAQLEKSRLLSDRFSAERPKGSFSTLEIQRTEQGDSAMYLCASSQGQGGDTQYFGPGTRLTVL.

The chain combines TRBV27 with TRBJ2-1; 7 bases agree with TRBD2. Germline V gene lookup returns CDR1 MNHEY and CDR2 SMNVEV (reference sequence). Trimming at V came to 3 bases and at J to 9 bases, leaving 8 bases not matched to a gene. The CDR3 sequence is 14 residues long. DNA for the CDR3: TGTGCCAGCAGTTTCCCCACTGCGGGAGCTGAGCAGTTCTTC. This gives the protein CASSFPTAGAEQFF.

This chain uses TRBV19 with TRBJ1-1, with D perhaps TRBD1 (5 bases). CDR3 size: 15 residues. V dropped 8 bases and J dropped 0 bases, with 16 bases sitting between them. Germline values: CDR1 LNHDA, CDR2 SQIVND (reference sequence). This CDR3 is CASGTGTRMNTEAFF. The CDR3 DNA sequence: TGTGCCAGTGGAACCGGGACTCGGATGAACACTGAAGCTTTCTTT.

The chain couples TRBV19 to TRBJ2-1; the D gene is possibly TRBD1 (5 bases). This CDR3 spans 17 amino acids. CDR1 LNHDA and CDR2 SQIVND come from the germline V gene (reference sequence). V gave up 5 bases and J gave up 4 bases, with 21 bases separating them. CDR3 in amino acids: CASSWGLGRINYNEQFF. In DNA, the CDR3 is TGTGCCAGTAGTTGGGGCTTGGGGCGGATAAATTACAATGAGCAGTTCTTC.

The chain is built from TRBV30 and TRBJ2-5; D might be TRBD2 (5 bases). The CDR3 consists of 14 residues. Germline V lookup: CDR1 GTSNPN, CDR2 SVGIG (reference sequence). Trimming stripped 2 bases from V and 1 base from J, with 11 bases between. CDR3 region: CAWSKGLAQETQYF. The CDR3 nucleotides are TGTGCCTGGAGTAAAGGACTCGCCCAAGAGACCCAGTACTTC.

The chain has TRBV2 and TRBJ2-1; 9 bases are shared with TRBD2. The CDR3 sequence is 15 residues long. V lost 4 bases and J lost 3; bases outside the gene matches: 4. Germline V gene data show CDR1 as SNHLY and CDR2 as FYNNEI. CDR3 DNA: TGTGCCAGCAGTGGAGTTAGCGGGGGCTACAATGAGCAGTTCTTC. It encodes CASSGVSGGYNEQFF.

This chain connects TRBV7-9 to TRBJ2-2, with TRBD2 matching over 16 bases. Germline trimming cut 5 bases from V and 6 bases from J; bases unmatched to any gene: 9. Germline CDR1 is SEHNR and CDR2 is FQNEAQ (reference sequence). This CDR3 contains 18 residues. CDR3 bases: TGTGCCAGCAGCACCGCCCGGGGACTAGCGGGAGGGTCCGGGGAGCTGTTTTTT. Protein: CASSTARGLAGGSGELFF.

The chain has TRBV11-3 and TRBJ2-2; D ambiguous. Trimming left V 5 bases short and J 3 bases short, with 16 bases between. This CDR3 is built from 16 residues. Germline values: CDR1 SGHNT, CDR2 YENEEA. CDR3 region: CASSLLPPGDTGELFF. The CDR3 DNA sequence: TGTGCCAGCAGCCTTCTCCCACCGGGTGACACCGGGGAGCTGTTTTTT.

The chain links TRBV4-3 to TRBJ1-2; 9 bases map to TRBD1. Germline V lookup: CDR1 LGHNA, CDR2 YSLEER. Trimming took 4 bases from V and 2 from J; bases not matched to a gene: 8. The CDR3 runs 16 residues. CDR3 amino acids: CASSRGTGQGNYGYTF. The DNA of the CDR3 is TGCGCCAGCAGCCGTGGGACAGGGCAGGGCAACTATGGCTACACCTTC.

This clone showed up just once. The rearrangement joins TRBV7-3 to TRBJ1-2; TRBD1 matches 7 bases. Trimming removed 5 bases from V and 4 bases from J; junction bases left unmatched: 10. CDR1 is SGHTA and CDR2 is FQGTGA in the germline V gene. This CDR3 is built from 15 residues. For the CDR3, the DNA is TGTGCCAGCAGCCCTGGGACAGCGGATCTCTATGGCTACACCTTC. Protein product: CASSPGTADLYGYTF. The variable domain in full, completed from reference TRBV7-3 and TRBJ1-2, reads GAGVSQTPSNKVTEKGKYVELRCDPISGHTALYWYRQSLGQGPEFLIYFQGTGAADDSGLPNDRFFAVRPEGSVSTLKIQRTERGDSAVYLCASSPGTADLYGYTFGSGTRLTVV.

The V gene is TRBV5-4, the J gene TRBJ1-1; a weak D match, TRBD1 (5 bases). The germline gives CDR1 SGHNT, CDR2 YYREEE (reference sequence). The V gene lost 4 bases and the J gene lost 6 bases, with 13 bases spanning the gap. The CDR3 sequence is 13 residues long. The CDR3 nucleotides are TGTGCCAGCAGCCCCCCGGGGGGGGCTGAAGCTTTCTTT. It specifies CASSPPGGAEAFF. The whole variable domain, remainder taken from reference TRBV5-4 and TRBJ1-1, is ETGVTQSPTHLIKTRGQQVTLRCSSQSGHNTVSWYQQALGQGPQFIFQYYREEENGRGNFPPRFSGLQFPNYSSELNVNALELDDSALYLCASSPPGGAEAFFGQGTRLTVV.

This clone was seen a few times. V and J are TRBV4-3 and TRBJ2-3; tentatively, D is TRBD2 (6 bases). V lost 0 bases and J lost 5, with 9 bases in between. The CDR3 length is 14 residues. Germline values: CDR1 LGHNA, CDR2 YSLEER. The CDR3 loop is CASSQDRDLDTQYF. DNA for the CDR3: TGCGCCAGCAGCCAAGACAGGGACTTAGATACGCAGTATTTT.

V is TRBV18 and J is TRBJ2-1, with a tentative D call TRBD1 (5 bases). This CDR3 contains 14 residues. Germline CDR1 is KGHSH and CDR2 is LQKENI. Trimming took off 6 bases at V and 0 bases at J, with 9 bases between the two ends. The CDR3 here is CASSLDSSYNEQFF. CDR3 nucleotide sequence: TGTGCCAGCTCCCTCGACAGCTCCTACAATGAGCAGTTCTTC. Full variable domain (remainder filled in from reference TRBV18 and TRBJ2-1): NAGVMQNPRHLVRRRGQEARLRCSPMKGHSHVYWYRQLPEEGLKFMVYLQKENIIDESGMPKERFSAEFPKEGPSILRIQQVVRGDSAAYFCASSLDSSYNEQFFGPGTRLTVL.

The chain has TRBV6-5 and TRBJ2-5; tentatively, D is TRBD2 (7 bases). Germline CDR1 reads MNHEY; CDR2 reads SVGAGI. Deletions cut 2 bases from V and 5 bases from J, with 12 bases between. The length of the CDR3 is 14 residues. The DNA for the CDR3 is TGTGCCAGCAGTTACGGGGGGGGCTTCGAGACCCAGTACTTC. This translates into CASSYGGGFETQYF.

As DNA, the CDR3 is TGTGCCAGCTCCCGTCTGGTCGCTATCAATGAGCAGTTCTTC. This sequence encodes CASSRLVAINEQFF. The rearrangement links TRBV2 to TRBJ2-1; D unresolved. V lost 8 bases, J lost 6 bases, and 17 bases lay in between. From germline, CDR1 is SNHLY and CDR2 FYNNEI. This CDR3 has 14 amino acids. Drawing the rest from reference TRBV2 and TRBJ2-1, the complete variable domain is EPEVTQTPSHQVTQMGQEVILRCVPISNHLYFYWYRQILGQKVEFLVSFYNNEISEKSEIFDDQFSVERPDGSNFTLKIRSTKLEDSAMYFCASSRLVAINEQFFGPGTRLTVL.

This sequence joins TRBV7-2 and TRBJ1-2; no clear D. V lost 4 bases, J lost 5 bases, and 14 bases lay in between. The CDR3 consists of 14 residues. Germline V CDR1 and CDR2: SGHTA, FQGNSA. The CDR3 region is CASSSVAGAYGYTF. CDR3 sequence (DNA): TGTGCCAGCAGCTCGGTGGCAGGCGCTTATGGCTACACCTTC.

The rearrangement joins TRBV3-1 (or the pseudogene TRBV3-2) to TRBJ1-3; D gene ambiguous. CDR3 length: 14 amino acids. V lost 5 bases and J lost 2, with 10 bases in between. Germline loops: CDR1 LGHDT, CDR2 YNNKEL (reference sequence). The CDR3 is CASSRKGAGNTIYF. In DNA, the CDR3 is TGTGCCAGCAGCAGGAAGGGAGCTGGAAACACCATATATTTT.

J is TRBJ2-1 and V is TRBV28; TRBD2 matches at 12 bases. Germline V CDR1 and CDR2: MDHEN, SYDVKM. V lost 5 bases and J lost 6; bases outside the gene matches: 8. The CDR3 runs to 16 residues. The CDR3 coding sequence is TGTGCCAGCAGTCTATCCGCTAGCGGGAGGGTCAATGAGCAGTTCTTC. This sequence encodes CASSLSASGRVNEQFF.

The gene calls are TRBV27 and TRBJ1-4; perhaps TRBD1 as D (5 bases). The germline CDR1 and CDR2 sequences are MNHEY and SMNVEV (reference sequence). This CDR3 has 14 amino acids. Trimming took 7 bases from V and 6 from J, leaving 15 bases between them. The CDR3 reads CASTSKGGDEKLFF. In DNA, the CDR3 is TGTGCCAGCACATCGAAGGGAGGGGATGAAAAACTGTTTTTT.

This clone was observed once. The chain has TRBV2 and TRBJ2-7; 7 bases match TRBD1. With 6 bases clipped from V and 5 bases from J, the junction kept 4 bases outside the gene matches. This CDR3 spans 12 amino acids. Germline CDR1 and CDR2: SNHLY and FYNNEI. CDR3 residues: CASSQTGHEQYF. The CDR3 region has the DNA TGTGCCAGCAGCCAGACAGGGCACGAGCAGTACTTC.

This clone was picked up one time. This sequence joins TRBV18 and TRBJ2-5; a possible D gene is TRBD1 (5 bases). With 5 bases removed from V and 3 bases from J, the gap between germline ends came to 13 bases. The CDR3 totals 14 residues. Germline CDR1 and CDR2: KGHSH and LQKENI. CDR3: CASSRATGEETQYF. The CDR3 region has the DNA TGTGCCAGCTCAAGGGCAACAGGTGAAGAGACCCAGTACTTC.

The chain recombines TRBV6-5 with TRBJ2-7; maybe TRBD1 (5 bases). The CDR3 runs 15 residues. The V gene's germline CDR1 is MNHEY and CDR2 SVGAGI. Trimming removed 2 bases from V and 3 bases from J, with 14 bases in between. In DNA form, the CDR3 reads TGTGCCAGCAGTTACGGGGCAGGCCCGTACTACGAGCAGTACTTC. This codes for CASSYGAGPYYEQYF.

V usage is TRBV28 and J usage is TRBJ1-5; 8 positions agree with TRBD1. The CDR3 has 13 amino acids. Germline assignment: CDR1 MDHEN and CDR2 SYDVKM. The junction had 3 bases not matched to a gene; V was cut back by 6 bases and J by 5 bases. CDR3 sequence (DNA): TGTGCCAGCAGCGGACAGGGATATCAGCCCCAGCATTTT. Translated: CASSGQGYQPQHF.

The chain links TRBV24-1 to TRBJ2-3; 7 bases fit TRBD2. Unmatched junction bases numbered 12, after V lost 4 bases and J lost 3 bases. CDR1 and CDR2 from the germline V gene are KGHDR and SFDVKD. The CDR3 consists of 17 residues. As DNA, the CDR3 is TGTGCCACCAGTGAGGGGGAGGGCGGCCCTGGGACAGATACGCAGTATTTT. The encoded protein is CATSEGEGGPGTDTQYF.

The rearrangement links TRBV21-1 to TRBJ2-7; TRBD1 is the table's D call, not checked against the DNA. TRBV21-1 is listed as a pseudogene. The CDR3 is 16 amino acids. The CDR3 DNA reads TGTGCCAGCAGCAAACGCGGGGACAGGGATATCAACGAGCAGTACTTC. Protein sequence: CASSKRGDRDINEQYF.